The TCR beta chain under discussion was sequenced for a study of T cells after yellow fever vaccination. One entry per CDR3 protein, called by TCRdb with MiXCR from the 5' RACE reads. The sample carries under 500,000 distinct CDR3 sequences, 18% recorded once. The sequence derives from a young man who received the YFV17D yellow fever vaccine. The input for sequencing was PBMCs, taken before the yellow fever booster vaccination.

The CDR3 DNA reads as TGCGCCAGCAGCCAAAGGGACAGCTACGAGCAGTACTTC. It codes for CASSQRDSYEQYF. The chain is built from TRBV4-1 and TRBJ2-7, with 7 bases that match TRBD1. Losses at the gene ends were 2 bases for V and 3 bases for J; bases not matched to a gene: 1. The CDR3 loop spans 13 amino acids. Germline CDR1 is MGHRA and CDR2 is YSYEKL.